This TCR beta chain was recorded in a study of long-term antiretroviral therapy in people with HIV. Study results and caveats: Diversity measured after ART increased yet remained under transplant donor controls. Investigators report no available data on ART adherence, viral resistance or therapy changes.

CDR1 is MNHEY and CDR2 is SVGAGI in the germline V gene. V was pared by 5 bases and J by 0 bases, with 13 bases between. The length of the CDR3 is 15 residues. Regarding this clone: Its antigen is currently unknown.

With survey level as its setting, the immunoSEQ assay was v3.0. Data came from immunoSEQ multiplex PCR; TCRdb stores just in-frame clones and leaves some out. The data contain 17,000 or so clones, over 75% of them singletons. This chain uses TRBV6-5 with TRBJ1-1, with TRBD1 as a possible D gene (5 bases). The TCR was taken from a man in his sixties with HIV. Specimen: unsorted PBMCs, collected 0.3 years after starting antiretroviral therapy. This CDR3 is CASSTWGRMNTEAFF. CDR3 in DNA: TGTGCCAGCAGTACATGGGGACGCATGAACACTGAAGCTTTCTTT.